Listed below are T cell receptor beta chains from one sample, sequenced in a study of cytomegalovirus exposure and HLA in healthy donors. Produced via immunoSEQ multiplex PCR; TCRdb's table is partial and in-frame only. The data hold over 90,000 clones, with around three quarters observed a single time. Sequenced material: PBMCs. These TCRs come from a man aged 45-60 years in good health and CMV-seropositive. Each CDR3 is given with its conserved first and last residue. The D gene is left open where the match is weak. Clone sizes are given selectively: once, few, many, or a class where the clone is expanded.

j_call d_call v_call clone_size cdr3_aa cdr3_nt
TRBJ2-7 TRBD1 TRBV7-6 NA CASSSPRTGGGYEQYF TGTGCCAGCAGCTCCCCTAGGACAGGGGGAGGTTACGAGCAGTACTTC
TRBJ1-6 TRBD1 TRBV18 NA CASSFSPGGGGSPLHF TGTGCCAGCTCATTCTCTCCAGGGGGAGGAGGTTCACCCCTCCACTTT
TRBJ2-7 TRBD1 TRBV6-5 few CASRNRGDGEQYF TGTGCCAGCAGGAACAGGGGGGACGGCGAGCAGTACTTC
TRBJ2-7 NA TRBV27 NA CASSLDGGAPEYYEQYF TGTGCCAGCAGTTTGGACGGAGGGGCCCCTGAGTACTACGAGCAGTACTTC
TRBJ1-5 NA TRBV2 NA CASSGTNQPQHF TGTGCCAGCAGTGGGACAAATCAGCCCCAGCATTTT
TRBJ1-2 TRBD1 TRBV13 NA CASSPGTGLFHYGYTF TGTGCCAGCAGCCCCGGGACAGGGTTATTTCACTATGGCTACACCTTC
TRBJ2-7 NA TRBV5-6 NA CASSFIFGQTYEQYF TGTGCCAGCAGCTTCATATTCGGACAGACCTACGAGCAGTACTTC
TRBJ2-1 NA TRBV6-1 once CASSEQIAVYNEQFF TGTGCCAGCAGTGAACAAATAGCGGTATACAATGAGCAGTTCTTC
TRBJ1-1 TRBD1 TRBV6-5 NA CASSYSGTGEAFF TGTGCCAGCAGTTACTCAGGGACAGGGGAGGCTTTCTTT
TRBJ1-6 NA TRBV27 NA CASSLFQANSSPLHF TGTGCCAGCAGTTTATTCCAGGCCAACAGCTCACCCCTCCACTTT
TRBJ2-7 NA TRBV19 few CASSIDYPTPYNEQYF TGTGCCAGTAGTATAGATTACCCGACACCCTACAACGAGCAGTACTTC
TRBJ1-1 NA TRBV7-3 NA CASSSSALTEAFF TGTGCCAGCAGCTCCAGTGCCCTTACTGAAGCTTTCTTT
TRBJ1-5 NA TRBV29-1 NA CSASTGENQPQHF TGCAGCGCCTCGACAGGCGAAAATCAGCCCCAGCATTTT
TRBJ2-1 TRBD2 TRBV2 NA CASSDMTLHLAGGYNEQFF TGTGCCAGCAGTGATATGACCCTTCATCTAGCGGGTGGTTACAATGAGCAGTTCTTC
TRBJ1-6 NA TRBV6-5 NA CASRSTQKNSPLHF TGTGCCAGCAGGTCAACCCAGAAAAATTCACCCCTCCACTTT
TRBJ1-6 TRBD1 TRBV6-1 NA CASSEYRGGSPLHF TGTGCCAGCAGTGAATACAGGGGAGGTTCACCCCTCCACTTT
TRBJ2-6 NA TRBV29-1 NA CSVEDLTGSFSGANVLTF TGCAGCGTTGAAGATCTCACAGGGAGTTTCTCTGGGGCCAACGTCCTGACTTTC
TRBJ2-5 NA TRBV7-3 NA CASSLKPPGQGTGETQYF TGTGCCAGCAGCTTAAAACCCCCGGGTCAGGGGACGGGAGAGACCCAGTACTTC
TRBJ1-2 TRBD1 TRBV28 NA CASSFGQGHGYTF TGTGCCAGCAGTTTCGGACAGGGCCACGGCTACACCTTC
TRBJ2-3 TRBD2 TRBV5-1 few CASSLGPSGRASDTQYF TGCGCCAGCAGCTTGGGTCCCAGCGGGAGGGCCTCAGATACGCAGTATTTT
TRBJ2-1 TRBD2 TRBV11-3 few CASSHGGLAPYNEQFF TGTGCCAGCAGCCACGGGGGACTAGCGCCATACAATGAGCAGTTCTTC
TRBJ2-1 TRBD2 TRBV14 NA CASSQALLLAPGGQFF TGTGCCAGCAGCCAAGCCTTACTACTAGCGCCTGGGGGGCAGTTCTTC
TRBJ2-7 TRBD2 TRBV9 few CASSVLAGGDEQYF TGTGCCAGCAGCGTACTAGCGGGAGGGGACGAGCAGTACTTC
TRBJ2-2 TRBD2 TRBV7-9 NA CASRILAGTGELFF TGTGCCAGCAGGATACTAGCGGGGACCGGGGAGCTGTTTTTT
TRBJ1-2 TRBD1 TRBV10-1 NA CASSSDRGAGYTF TGCGCCAGCAGTTCTGACAGGGGGGCTGGCTACACCTTC